The 15 T cell receptor beta chains in this list originate from one sample, sequenced in a study of neurological immune-mediated disorders. TCRdb called the 5' RACE reads again in MiXCR, with one record for every CDR3 protein. Among more than 60,000 distinct CDR3 sequences listed, 3% to 4% were seen once. The sequencing input was PBMCs. All receptors come from a woman in her forties or fifties with multiple sclerosis.

This clonotype was seen repeatedly, ten times or more. The chain recombines TRBV6-6 with TRBJ1-5; D perhaps matches TRBD1 (6 bases). The CDR3 totals 14 residues. Germline lookup yields CDR1 MNHNY and CDR2 SVGAGI (reference sequence). V lost 6 bases to trimming and J lost 5 bases, with 14 bases between them. The CDR3 sequence is CASSPRGADQPQHF. CDR3 nucleotide sequence: TGTGCCAGCAGCCCTAGGGGGGCGGATCAGCCCCAGCATTTT.

In this sample, this clonotype turned up many times. This sequence joins TRBV6-5 and TRBJ2-5, with no clear D. The germline V and J ends were trimmed by 2 bases and 0 bases, with 4 bases remaining between them. Per germline, CDR1 MNHEY and CDR2 SVGAGI. This CDR3 is 13 amino acids long. The CDR3 DNA sequence: TGTGCCAGCAGTTACCGGGACCAAGAGACCCAGTACTTC. Its translation is CASSYRDQETQYF.

This clonotype showed up just a few times. V usage is TRBV20-1 and J usage is TRBJ2-3, with 12 bases matching TRBD2. The V gene's germline CDR1 is DFQATT and CDR2 SNEGSKA (reference sequence). This CDR3 region has 17 residues. Trimming took 2 bases from V and 0 from J; bases not matched to a gene: 6. The CDR3 loop is CSARSPGTSGSTDTQYF. For the CDR3, the DNA is TGCAGTGCTAGAAGCCCCGGGACTAGCGGGAGCACAGATACGCAGTATTTT.

This clonotype came up a few times. V is TRBV11-2 and J is TRBJ1-1; no definite D call. This CDR3 spans 13 amino acids. V lost 4 bases and J 3 bases, leaving 9 bases between the germline ends. The germline V gene has CDR1 SGHAT and CDR2 FQNNGV. CDR3 protein: CASSSHIDTEAFF. For the CDR3, the DNA is TGTGCCAGCAGCTCACACATTGACACTGAAGCTTTCTTT. Using reference TRBV11-2 and TRBJ1-1 for the parts outside the CDR3, the full variable domain is EAGVAQSPRYKIIEKRQSVAFWCNPISGHATLYWYQQILGQGPKLLIQFQNNGVVDDSQLPKDRFSAERLKGVDSTLKIQPAKLEDSAVYLCASSSHIDTEAFFGQGTRLTVV.

This clonotype appeared many times. The V and J genes are TRBV2 and TRBJ2-7; 7 positions match TRBD2. The length of the CDR3 is 16 residues. The junction had 5 bases not matched to a gene; V was cut back by 0 bases and J by 0 bases. Germline V gene data show CDR1 as SNHLY and CDR2 as FYNNEI. The CDR3: CASSEAVGGSSYEQYF. The CDR3 bases are TGTGCCAGCAGTGAAGCGGTCGGCGGGAGCTCCTACGAGCAGTACTTC.

In its sample, this clonotype was seen many times. The chain employs TRBV29-1 and TRBJ2-1, with D tentatively TRBD1 or TRBD2 (5 bases each). This CDR3 has 16 amino acids. Trimming removed 2 bases from V and 8 bases from J, with 22 bases in between. Germline loops: CDR1 SQVTM, CDR2 ANQGSEA. This CDR3 reads CSVERYGASRWYEQFF. CDR3 nucleotide sequence: TGCAGCGTTGAAAGGTACGGGGCCTCCCGGTGGTATGAGCAGTTCTTC.

Many counts were recorded for this clonotype. The genes are TRBV5-5 and TRBJ2-1; D gene ambiguous. CDR3 size: 12 residues. Germline V lookup: CDR1 SGHKS, CDR2 YYEKEE (reference sequence). Trimming shortened V by 1 base and J by 9 bases, and 8 bases separated the two germline ends. CDR3 DNA: TGTGCCAGCAGCTTGTTAGACGGTGAGCAGTTCTTC. Its protein product is CASSLLDGEQFF.

This clonotype came up many times. The V call is TRBV5-1, the J call TRBJ2-7; D might be TRBD2 (5 bases). The CDR3 spans 16 residues. Looked up from germline, CDR1 is SGHRS and CDR2 is YFSETQ. Trimming took 3 bases from V and 3 from J, leaving 19 bases between them. CDR3 sequence (DNA): TGCGCCAGCAGCTGGCGGAGGTTGGAGGAGCACTACGAGCAGTACTTC. Translation: CASSWRRLEEHYEQYF.

This clonotype was recorded at least ten times. This chain connects TRBV5-5 to TRBJ1-2; the D is unclear. There are 12 residues in the CDR3. Germline V gene lookup returns CDR1 SGHKS and CDR2 YYEKEE (reference sequence). Trimming took off 6 bases at V and 2 bases at J, with 8 bases between the two ends. CDR3 sequence reads: CASTHSNYGYTF. For the CDR3, the DNA is TGTGCCAGCACCCATAGCAACTATGGCTACACCTTC.

The sample holds many counts of this clonotype. This rearrangement joins TRBV20-1 to TRBJ1-3, with D unresolved. Germline loops: CDR1 DFQATT, CDR2 SNEGSKA (reference sequence). The V gene lost 4 bases and the J gene lost 4 bases, with 11 bases spanning the gap. CDR3 length: 13 residues. The CDR3 region is CSATGETGNTIYF. The CDR3 nucleotides are TGCAGTGCTACCGGGGAAACCGGAAACACCATATATTTT.

This clonotype was observed a few times. The chain uses TRBV7-2 and TRBJ2-3, with TRBD2 identical over 7 bases. Germline CDR1 is SGHTA and CDR2 is FQGNSA. V trimming: 3 bases; J trimming: 7 bases; junction bases outside the gene matches: 7. This CDR3 has 14 amino acids. This CDR3 reads CASSLLKGGHTQYF. CDR3 DNA sequence: TGTGCCAGCAGCTTGTTAAAGGGAGGGCATACGCAGTATTTT. The entire variable domain, with the rest obtained from reference TRBV7-2 and TRBJ2-3, is as follows: GAGVSQSPSNKVTEKGKDVELRCDPISGHTALYWYRQSLGQGLEFLIYFQGNSAPDKSGLPSDRFSAERTGGSVSTLTIQRTQQEDSAVYLCASSLLKGGHTQYFGPGTRLTVL.

This clonotype has ten or more counts. The rearrangement uses TRBV7-9 and TRBJ2-1; D is unresolved. The length of the CDR3 is 13 residues. The germline gives CDR1 SEHNR, CDR2 FQNEAQ (reference sequence). With 10 bases removed from V and 9 bases from J, the gap between germline ends came to 19 bases. The CDR3 loop reads CATVAAIVSEQFF. DNA of the CDR3: TGTGCCACCGTGGCAGCTATTGTTAGTGAGCAGTTCTTC.

This clonotype was counted at least ten times. J is TRBJ2-5 and V is TRBV7-2, with D uncertain. The CDR3 spans 11 residues. V dropped 2 bases and J dropped 5 bases, with 3 bases sitting between them. CDR1 and CDR2 from the germline V gene are SGHTA and FQGNSA. Here the CDR3 DNA reads TGTGCCAGCAGCTTAATGGAGACCCAGTACTTC. Its protein is CASSLMETQYF.

This clonotype has a count of ten or more. V gene TRBV4-2 combines with J gene TRBJ2-7; D unresolved. V dropped 1 base and J dropped 3 bases, with 7 bases sitting between them. The CDR3 loop spans 13 amino acids. Per the germline V gene, CDR1 is LGHNA and CDR2 is YNFKEQ. The CDR3, as DNA: TGTGCCAGCAGCCAAGGCCTGGGCTACGAGCAGTACTTC. Encoded protein: CASSQGLGYEQYF.

At least ten counts were recorded for this clonotype. The V and J genes are TRBV5-1 and TRBJ2-5; TRBD1 might be the D (5 bases). Germline-derived CDR1 and CDR2 are SGHRS and YFSETQ. Trimming stripped 0 bases from V and 1 base from J, with 7 bases between. This CDR3 contains 14 residues. CDR3 protein: CASSLGQTQETQYF. CDR3 in DNA: TGCGCCAGCAGCTTGGGACAGACCCAAGAGACCCAGTACTTC.